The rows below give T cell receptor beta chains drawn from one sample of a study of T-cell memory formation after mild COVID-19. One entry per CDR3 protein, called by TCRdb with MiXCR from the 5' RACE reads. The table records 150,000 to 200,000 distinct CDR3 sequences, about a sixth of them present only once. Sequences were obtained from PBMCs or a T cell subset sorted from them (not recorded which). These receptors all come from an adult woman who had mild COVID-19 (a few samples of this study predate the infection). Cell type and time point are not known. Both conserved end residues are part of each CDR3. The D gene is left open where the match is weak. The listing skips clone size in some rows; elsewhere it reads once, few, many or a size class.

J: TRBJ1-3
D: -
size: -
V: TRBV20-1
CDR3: CSAPGTRSGNTIYF

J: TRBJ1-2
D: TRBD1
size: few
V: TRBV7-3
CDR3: CASSSGTGGDYTF

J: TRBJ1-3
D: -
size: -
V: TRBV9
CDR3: CASSVGRGAGSGNTIYF

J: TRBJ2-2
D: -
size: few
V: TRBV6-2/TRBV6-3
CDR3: CASTRENTGELFF

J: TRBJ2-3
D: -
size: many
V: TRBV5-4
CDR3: CASSLRTGTHTQYF

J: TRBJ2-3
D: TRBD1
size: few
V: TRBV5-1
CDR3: CASSWKQGGRDTQYF

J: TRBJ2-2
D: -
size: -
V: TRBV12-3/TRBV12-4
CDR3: CASSLGRARTMFF

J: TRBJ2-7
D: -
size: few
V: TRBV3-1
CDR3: CASSQENLRQYF

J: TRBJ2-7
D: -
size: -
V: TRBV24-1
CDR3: CATSERDEGEQYF

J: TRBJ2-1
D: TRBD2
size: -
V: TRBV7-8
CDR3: CASSSGLAGGLRYNEQFF

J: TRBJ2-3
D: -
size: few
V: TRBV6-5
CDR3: CASSQGPSTDTQYF

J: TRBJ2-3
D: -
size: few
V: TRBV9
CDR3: CASQSDSGVFSTDTQYF

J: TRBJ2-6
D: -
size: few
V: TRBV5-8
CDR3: CASSLDRAAGANVLTF

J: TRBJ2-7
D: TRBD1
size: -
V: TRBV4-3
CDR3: CASSQGQRPTYEQYF

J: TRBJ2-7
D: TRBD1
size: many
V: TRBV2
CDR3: CASREQGGPYEQYF

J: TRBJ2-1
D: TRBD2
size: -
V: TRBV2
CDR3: CASSEGLAGSEQFF

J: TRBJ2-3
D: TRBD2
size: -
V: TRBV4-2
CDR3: CASSQSGTSGGELINTQYF

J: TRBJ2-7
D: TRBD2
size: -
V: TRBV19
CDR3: CASSRTRLAGVNPNYEQYF

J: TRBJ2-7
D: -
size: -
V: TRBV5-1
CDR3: CASSLQVSSYEQYF

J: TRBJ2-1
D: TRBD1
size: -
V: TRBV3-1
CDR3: CASSQAVHRGWEQFF

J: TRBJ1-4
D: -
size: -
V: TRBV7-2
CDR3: CASRQGTNEKLFF

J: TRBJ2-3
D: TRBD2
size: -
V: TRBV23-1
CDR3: CASSQPSGLAGGRTDTQYF

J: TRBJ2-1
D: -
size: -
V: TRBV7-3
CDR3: CASSPGAGVGYNEQFF

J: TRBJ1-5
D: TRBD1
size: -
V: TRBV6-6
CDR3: CASSTGDSGDQPQHF

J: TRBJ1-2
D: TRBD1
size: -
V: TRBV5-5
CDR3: CASSSTGAANYGYTF

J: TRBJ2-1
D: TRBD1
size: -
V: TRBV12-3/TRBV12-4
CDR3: CASTPGQGYNEQFF

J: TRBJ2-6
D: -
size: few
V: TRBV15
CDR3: CATSRDRISGANVLTF

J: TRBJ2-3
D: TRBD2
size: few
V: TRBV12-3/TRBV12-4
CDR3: CASSLSGTSPTDTQYF

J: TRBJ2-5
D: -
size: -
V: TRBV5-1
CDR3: CASSLTPPRGPLEKETQYF

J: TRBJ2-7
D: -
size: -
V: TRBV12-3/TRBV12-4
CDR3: CASSFFGYEQYF

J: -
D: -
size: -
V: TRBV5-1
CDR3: CASSLQHEQYF

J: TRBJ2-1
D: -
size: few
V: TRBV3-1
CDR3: CASSPPTHWPPYNEQFF

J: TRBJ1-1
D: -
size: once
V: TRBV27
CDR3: CASSFGIWGRKTEAFF

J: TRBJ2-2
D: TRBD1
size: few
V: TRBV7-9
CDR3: CASSLVPGTGGTGELFF

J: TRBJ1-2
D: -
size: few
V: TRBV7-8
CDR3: CASSFQAMGASLGYTF

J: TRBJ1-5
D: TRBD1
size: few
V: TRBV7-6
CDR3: CASSSGTVDNQPQHF

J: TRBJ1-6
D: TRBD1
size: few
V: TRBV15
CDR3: CATSSRQGNSPLHF

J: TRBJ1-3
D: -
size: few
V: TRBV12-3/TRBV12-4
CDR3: CASSSRGTIYF

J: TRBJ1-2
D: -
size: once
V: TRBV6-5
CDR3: CASSKHDYGYTF

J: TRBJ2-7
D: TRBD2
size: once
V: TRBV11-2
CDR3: CASSARTAGVGF